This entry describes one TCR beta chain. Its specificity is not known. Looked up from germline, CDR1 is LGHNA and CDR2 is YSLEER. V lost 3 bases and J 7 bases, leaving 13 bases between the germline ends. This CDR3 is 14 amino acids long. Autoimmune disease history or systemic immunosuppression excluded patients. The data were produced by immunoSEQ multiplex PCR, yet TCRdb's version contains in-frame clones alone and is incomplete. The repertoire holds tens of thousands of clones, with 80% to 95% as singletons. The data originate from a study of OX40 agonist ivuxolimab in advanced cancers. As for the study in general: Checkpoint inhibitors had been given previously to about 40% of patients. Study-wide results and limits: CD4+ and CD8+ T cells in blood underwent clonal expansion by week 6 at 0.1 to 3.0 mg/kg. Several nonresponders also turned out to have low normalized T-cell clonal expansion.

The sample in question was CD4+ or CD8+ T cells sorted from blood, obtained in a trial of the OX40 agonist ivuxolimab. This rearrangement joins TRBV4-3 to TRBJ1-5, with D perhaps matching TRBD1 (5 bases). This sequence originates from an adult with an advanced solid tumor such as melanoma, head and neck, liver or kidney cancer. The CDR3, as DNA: TGCGCCAGCAGCCAGGAACCGGGGGGACAGCCCCAGCATTTT. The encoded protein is CASSQEPGGQPQHF.